This T cell receptor (beta chain) comes out of a study of human T cells and chemical hapten exposure. About the research overall: Across samples, TCR yields varied, mostly owing to small differences in pooled library volumes. Regarding the study as a whole: High-frequency TCRs, those above 1 in 1000, stayed the same after DPC sensitization.

TCRdb analysed the RACE reads with MiXCR anew, one entry per CDR3 protein. The table shows 35,000 to 50,000 distinct CDR3 sequences, with about 4.5% occurring only once. This clonotype has ten or more counts. The antigen is undetermined. Germline V CDR1 and CDR2: SGHTA, FQGNSA. The CDR3 loop spans 15 amino acids. Trimming removed 0 bases at V and 2 bases at J, with 10 bases between. Time point given: healthy volunteer bleed at 2 weeks. Total RNA was isolated from whole blood that had not been fractionated. The TCR comes from a female donor in good health. Some clones in this sample may be carry-over from other donors' samples. This chain links TRBV7-2 with TRBJ1-1; unclear D gene. The sample taken for sequencing was whole blood. CDR3 protein: CASSLAGWGNTEAFF. The DNA of the CDR3 is TGTGCCAGCAGCTTAGCAGGTTGGGGAAACACTGAAGCTTTCTTT.